Detailed here is one T cell receptor (beta chain). J lost 3 bases, V lost 4 bases, and 8 bases had no gene match. Germline V gene lookup returns CDR1 LGHDT and CDR2 YNNKEL (reference sequence). This CDR3 spans 15 amino acids. The data were taken from a study of blood T cell repertoires in COVID-19. Across the whole study: Sites in the United States, Italy and Spain provided acute and convalescent COVID-19 samples. Sample material is recorded as cDNA or gDNA derived from T cells, B-cell-depleted T cells, or PBMCs.

Original data processing: Cell counts per sample came from amplifying reference gene primers. This table comes from immunoSEQ multiplex PCR, and its TCRdb copy is limited to in-frame clones, with some not included. That table supplies the V and J calls and clone size; D and trimming were determined from the DNA. The data hold 56,000 or so clones, with roughly 90% observed a single time. Sequencing was done on a sample of peripheral blood. This rearrangement joins TRBV3-1 (or the pseudogene TRBV3-2) to TRBJ2-7; 8 bases align to TRBD1. This TCR was sampled from a human donor in a cohort sampled during active COVID-19. CDR3 loop: CASSRQGLGLYEQYF. The CDR3 coding sequence is TGTGCCAGCAGCCGACAGGGGTTAGGCCTCTACGAGCAGTACTTC.